The 21 T cell receptor beta chains given below trace back to one sample, sequenced in a study of shared clonotypes between healthy human individuals. Clones were read by immunoSEQ multiplex PCR, and TCRdb kept only the in-frame ones, dropping some. The sample contains roughly 1,100,000 clones, more than 60% of which appear only once. Material for sequencing was memory CD4+ T cells sorted from blood. Subset: CD45RA-negative fraction. The receptors derive from a man between 18 and 29 years old in good health.

This clone was picked up one time. In DNA, the CDR3 is TGTGCCTGGAGTAAACCCGACAGGGATAATGAAGCTTTCTTT. Amino acids: CAWSKPDRDNEAFF. The J gene is TRBJ1-1, the V gene TRBV30; 7 bases are shared with TRBD1. J was trimmed by 7 bases and V by 2 bases; bases with no gene match: 10. The germline V gene has CDR1 GTSNPN and CDR2 SVGIG (reference sequence). The CDR3 runs to 14 residues.

V and J are TRBV10-3 and TRBJ2-7; 7 bases agree with TRBD1. Germline V gene lookup returns CDR1 ENHRY and CDR2 SYGVKD. This CDR3 comprises 15 residues. J was trimmed by 4 bases and V by 6 bases; bases with no gene match: 12. In DNA form, the CDR3 reads TGTGCCATCAGCGCGGAGATGACAGGGCCTTACGAGCAGTACTTC. It encodes CAISAEMTGPYEQYF.

The chain links TRBV5-1 to TRBJ2-4, with D tentatively TRBD1 or TRBD2 (6 bases each). This CDR3 spans 15 amino acids. Germline V CDR1 and CDR2: SGHRS, YFSETQ. The CDR3 sequence: CETGREESAKNIQYF. Here the CDR3 DNA reads TGCGAGACAGGCAGGGAGGAATCAGCCAAAAACATTCAGTACTTC.

V usage is TRBV11-2 and J usage is TRBJ2-7, with 7 nucleotides matching TRBD2. This CDR3 has 14 amino acids. With V trimmed by 5 bases and J by 4 bases, 8 bases remained unmatched. Per germline, CDR1 SGHAT and CDR2 FQNNGV. For the CDR3, the DNA is TGTGCCAGCAGCCTTAACTGGGGGGGATACGAGCAGTACTTC. Residues: CASSLNWGGYEQYF.

This chain joins TRBV2 and TRBJ1-2; D might be TRBD1 (5 bases). The CDR3 has 14 residues. Germline values: CDR1 SNHLY, CDR2 FYNNEI. V was pared by 7 bases and J by 2 bases, with 14 bases between. As DNA, the CDR3 is TGTGCCAGCACGCGAGACAGCTTAAACTATGGCTACACCTTC. The encoded protein is CASTRDSLNYGYTF.

The rearrangement joins TRBV7-9 to TRBJ2-7; D might be TRBD1 or TRBD2, each matching 7 bases. Germline lookup yields CDR1 SEHNR and CDR2 FQNEAQ (reference sequence). Deletions cut 5 bases from V and 6 bases from J, with 14 bases between. CDR3 length: 13 residues. CDR3 protein: CASSPRGGIEQYF. The DNA of the CDR3 is TGTGCCAGCAGCCCCAGGGGGGGAATCGAGCAGTACTTC.

This clone appeared a few times. The genes are TRBV19 and TRBJ1-1; perhaps TRBD1 as D (6 bases). Germline CDR1 LNHDA, CDR2 SQIVND (reference sequence). With 5 bases removed from V and 5 bases from J, the gap between germline ends came to 18 bases. This CDR3 contains 15 residues. The CDR3 region has the DNA TGTGCCAGTAGTCAAGGTTGGGGGGGGCAGACTGAAGCTTTCTTT. It encodes CASSQGWGGQTEAFF.

The chain employs TRBV28 and TRBJ2-4, with 8 positions matching TRBD1. Germline V gene lookup returns CDR1 MDHEN and CDR2 SYDVKM. V was clipped by 5 bases and J by 1 base; unmatched bases: 10. The CDR3 has 17 amino acids. The CDR3 DNA sequence: TGTGCCAGCAGTGACCGGGACAGGAGTTTCGCCAAAAACATTCAGTACTTC. Its translation: CASSDRDRSFAKNIQYF.

This clone was observed once. This sequence joins TRBV6-5 and TRBJ2-1; TRBD2 is a possible D gene (5 bases). The germline V gene has CDR1 MNHEY and CDR2 SVGAGI. The ends were cut back, 6 bases at V and 0 bases at J, with 12 bases in the middle. This CDR3 has 15 residues. The CDR3 loop is CASSPGLSSYNEQFF. The CDR3 DNA sequence: TGTGCCAGCAGCCCCGGACTGAGCTCCTACAATGAGCAGTTCTTC.

This clone was seen a few times. V is TRBV28 and J is TRBJ2-5; D might be TRBD2 (7 bases). The CDR3 covers 16 residues. V shed 7 bases and J shed 1 base, with 19 bases lying between them. CDR1 is MDHEN, CDR2 SYDVKM, per germline. As DNA, the CDR3 is TGTGCCAGCACTTCACGGGGGCGGGGGACCCAAGAGACCCAGTACTTC. It encodes CASTSRGRGTQETQYF.

The chain carries TRBV5-6 and TRBJ2-7; TRBD1 or TRBD2 may be the D gene (6 bases each). CDR3 length: 15 residues. The germline CDR1 and CDR2 sequences are SGHDT and YYEEEE. V was cut by 7 bases and J by 5 bases, with 22 bases left in between. CDR3 region: CASLGAREWEDEQYF. In nucleotides, the CDR3 is TGTGCCAGCTTGGGGGCCCGGGAGTGGGAGGACGAGCAGTACTTC.

This sequence joins TRBV4-1 and TRBJ2-7; no clear D gene. The germline gives CDR1 MGHRA, CDR2 YSYEKL. V lost 5 bases and J lost 2, with 10 bases in between. This CDR3 has 13 residues. Here the CDR3 reads CASSRDLTYEQYF. DNA for the CDR3: TGCGCCAGCAGCAGAGACTTAACCTACGAGCAGTACTTC.

Only one count was recorded for this clone. The gene calls are TRBV11-3 and TRBJ2-3; D may be TRBD1 or TRBD2 (5 bases each). The CDR3 loop spans 15 amino acids. Germline V gene sequence: CDR1 SGHNT, CDR2 YENEEA. The germline V and J ends were trimmed by 1 base and 2 bases, with 10 bases remaining between them. The CDR3 DNA sequence: TGTGCCAGCAGCTTAGGCCGGGGCGACACAGATACGCAGTATTTT. It translates to CASSLGRGDTDTQYF.

The gene calls are TRBV6-4 and TRBJ1-5; 7 nucleotides agree with TRBD1. The CDR3 sequence is 18 residues long. Per germline, CDR1 MRHNA and CDR2 SNTAGT. J lost 1 base, V lost 5 bases, and 14 bases had no gene match. Here the CDR3 DNA reads TGTGCCAGCAGTCTTCCGGGACAGAAACGATGGAGCAATCAGCCCCAGCATTTT. This gives the protein CASSLPGQKRWSNQPQHF.

The gene calls are TRBV10-3 and TRBJ2-1; no clear D gene. The V gene's germline CDR1 is ENHRY and CDR2 SYGVKD. Trimming left V 2 bases short and J 4 bases short, with 9 bases between. The CDR3 length is 14 residues. The CDR3 DNA reads TGTGCCATCAGTGAGAGCCAATCTTACAATGAGCAGTTCTTC. This translates into CAISESQSYNEQFF.

The chain joins TRBV30 to TRBJ2-1; D unresolved. The CDR3 is made up of 12 amino acids. In germline, CDR1 is GTSNPN, CDR2 SVGIG (reference sequence). The ends were cut back, 2 bases at V and 9 bases at J, with 11 bases in the middle. The CDR3 region is CAWSYRGPEQFF. CDR3 DNA: TGTGCCTGGAGTTACCGCGGCCCTGAGCAGTTCTTC.

The chain joins TRBV2 to TRBJ1-1; D might be TRBD1 (5 bases). Germline CDR1 SNHLY, CDR2 FYNNEI. Trimming shortened V by 5 bases and J by 1 base, and 14 bases separated the two germline ends. The CDR3 extends over 15 amino acids. The CDR3 reads CASSSARDRNTEAFF. CDR3 bases: TGTGCCAGCAGTTCCGCCAGGGATAGGAACACTGAAGCTTTCTTT.

The rearrangement uses TRBV30 and TRBJ2-3, with 8 bases lining up with TRBD2. V shed 3 bases and J 3 bases; nucleotides not matched to a gene: 8. The CDR3 is 15 residues long. The germline gives CDR1 GTSNPN, CDR2 SVGIG (reference sequence). This chain's CDR3 is CAWSLRRGATDTQYF. DNA of the CDR3: TGTGCCTGGAGCCTTAGGCGGGGGGCGACAGATACGCAGTATTTT. The full variable domain, its missing parts supplied by reference TRBV30 and TRBJ2-3, is SQTIHQWPATLVQPVGSPLSLECTVEGTSNPNLYWYRQAAGRGLQLLFYSVGIGQISSEVPQNLSASRPQDRQFILSSKKLLLSDSGFYLCAWSLRRGATDTQYFGPGTRLTVL.

This clone was observed many times. The sample contains more than one DNA sequence encoding this CDR3. The chain uses TRBV10-2 and TRBJ2-7; D is unclear. The germline V gene has CDR1 WSHSY and CDR2 SAAADI. Trimming shortened V by 0 bases and J by 6 bases, and 12 bases separated the two germline ends. CDR3 length equals 14 residues. The CDR3 is CASSESGPTGEQYF. CDR3 in DNA: TGCGCCAGCAGTGAGTCAGGACCTACGGGCGAGCAGTACTTC.

This clone has at least ten counts. CDR3 sequence: CASSLSADTQYF. The CDR3 DNA reads as TGTGCCAGCAGCTTATCGGCAGATACGCAGTATTTT. The chain carries TRBV11-3 and TRBJ2-3; unclear D gene. CDR1 and CDR2 from the germline V gene are SGHNT and YENEEA. V lost 2 bases, J lost 4 bases, and 4 bases lay in between. This CDR3 is 12 amino acids long. The entire variable domain, with the rest obtained from reference TRBV11-3 and TRBJ2-3, is as follows: EAGVVQSPRYKIIEKKQPVAFWCNPISGHNTLYWYLQNLGQGPELLIRYENEEAVDDSQLPKDRFSAERLKGVDSTLKIQPAELGDSAVYLCASSLSADTQYFGPGTRLTVL.

This chain's CDR3 is CASRALRGQYF. The CDR3 DNA reads as TGTGCCAGCAGGGCCCTTCGGGGGCAGTACTTC. The rearrangement links TRBV2 to TRBJ2-7; tentatively, D is TRBD2 (5 bases). The length of the CDR3 is 11 residues. Deletions cut 6 bases from V and 9 bases from J, with 12 bases between. The germline gives CDR1 SNHLY, CDR2 FYNNEI.